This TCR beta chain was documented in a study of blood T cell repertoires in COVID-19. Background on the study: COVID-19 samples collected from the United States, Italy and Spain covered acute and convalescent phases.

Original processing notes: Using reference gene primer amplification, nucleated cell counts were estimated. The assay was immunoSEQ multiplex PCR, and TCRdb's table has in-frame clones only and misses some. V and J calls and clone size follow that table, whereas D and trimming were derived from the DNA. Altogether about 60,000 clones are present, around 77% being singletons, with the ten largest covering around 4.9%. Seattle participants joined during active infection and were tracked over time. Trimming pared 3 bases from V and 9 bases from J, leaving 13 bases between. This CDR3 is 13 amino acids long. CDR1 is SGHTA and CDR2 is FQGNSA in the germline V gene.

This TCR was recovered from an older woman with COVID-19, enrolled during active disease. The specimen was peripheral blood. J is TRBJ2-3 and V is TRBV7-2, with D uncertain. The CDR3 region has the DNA TGTGCCAGCAGCTTTTTGGAGCGAGACACGCAGTATTTT. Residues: CASSFLERDTQYF.